The sequence of this TCR beta chain was determined in a study of blood T cell repertoires in COVID-19. Method: immunoSEQ multiplex PCR; TCRdb's copy keeps in-frame clones and lacks some. Of 150,000 to 200,000 clones listed, approximately 73% are singletons. The V end was cut by 3 bases, the J end by 4 bases, with 16 bases between. Germline V gene lookup returns CDR1 LNHDA and CDR2 SQIVND (reference sequence). CDR3 size: 17 residues. The V and J genes are TRBV19 and TRBJ1-6; D might be TRBD1 (5 bases). Sequences were obtained from PBMCs or T cells enriched from blood (not recorded which). This clonotype originated in a woman aged 50 to 60 with acute COVID-19. The CDR3 DNA is TGTGCCAGTAGTATTATGGACACGGCACTTTATAATTCACCCCTCCACTTT. Translating it yields CASSIMDTALYNSPLHF.